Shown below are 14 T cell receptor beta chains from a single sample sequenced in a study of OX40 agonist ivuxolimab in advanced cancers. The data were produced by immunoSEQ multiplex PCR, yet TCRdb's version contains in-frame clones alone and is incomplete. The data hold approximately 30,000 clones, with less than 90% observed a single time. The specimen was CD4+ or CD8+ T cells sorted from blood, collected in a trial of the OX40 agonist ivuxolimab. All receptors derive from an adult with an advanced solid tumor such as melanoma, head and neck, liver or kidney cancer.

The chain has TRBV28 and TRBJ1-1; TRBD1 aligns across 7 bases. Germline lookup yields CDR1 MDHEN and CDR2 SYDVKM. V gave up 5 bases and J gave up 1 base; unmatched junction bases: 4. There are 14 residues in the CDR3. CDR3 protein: CASSLRGANTEAFF. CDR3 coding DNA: TGTGCCAGCAGTCTCAGGGGGGCGAACACTGAAGCTTTCTTT. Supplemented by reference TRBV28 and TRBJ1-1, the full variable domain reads DVKVTQSSRYLVKRTGEKVFLECVQDMDHENMFWYRQDPGLGLRLIYFSYDVKMKEKGDIPEGYSVSREKKERFSLILESASTNQTSMYLCASSLRGANTEAFFGQGTRLTVV.

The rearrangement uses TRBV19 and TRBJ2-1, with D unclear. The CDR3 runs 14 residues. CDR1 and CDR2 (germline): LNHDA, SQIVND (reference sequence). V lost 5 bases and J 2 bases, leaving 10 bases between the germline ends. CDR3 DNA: TGTGCCAGTAGTTTCCGACTGGCCTACAATGAGCAGTTCTTC. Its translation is CASSFRLAYNEQFF.

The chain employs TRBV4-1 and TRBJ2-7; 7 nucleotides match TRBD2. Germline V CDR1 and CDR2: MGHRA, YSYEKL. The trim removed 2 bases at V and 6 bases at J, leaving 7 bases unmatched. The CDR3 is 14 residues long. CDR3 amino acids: CASSQPGGRSEQYF. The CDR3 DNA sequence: TGCGCCAGCAGCCAACCGGGCGGGAGAAGCGAGCAGTACTTC.

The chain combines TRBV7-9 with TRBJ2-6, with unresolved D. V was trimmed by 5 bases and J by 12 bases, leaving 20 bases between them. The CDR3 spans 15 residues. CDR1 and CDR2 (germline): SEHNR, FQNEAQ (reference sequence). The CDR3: CASSPHGPDQCVLTF. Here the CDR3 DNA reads TGTGCCAGCAGCCCTCACGGTCCGGACCAGTGCGTCCTGACTTTC.

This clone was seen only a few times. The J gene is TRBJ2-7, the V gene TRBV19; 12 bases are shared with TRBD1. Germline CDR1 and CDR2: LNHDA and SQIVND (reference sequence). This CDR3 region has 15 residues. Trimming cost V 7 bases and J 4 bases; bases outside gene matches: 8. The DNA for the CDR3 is TGTGCCAGTAAGTCCCGGGACAGGGGGCAGTACGAGCAGTACTTC. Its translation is CASKSRDRGQYEQYF.

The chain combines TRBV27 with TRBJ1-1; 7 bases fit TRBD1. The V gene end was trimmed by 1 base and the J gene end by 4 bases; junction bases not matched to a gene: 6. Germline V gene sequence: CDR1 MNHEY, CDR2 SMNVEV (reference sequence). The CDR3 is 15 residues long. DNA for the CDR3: TGTGCCAGCAGTTTATATACAGGGGTGGGCACTGAAGCTTTCTTT. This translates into CASSLYTGVGTEAFF.

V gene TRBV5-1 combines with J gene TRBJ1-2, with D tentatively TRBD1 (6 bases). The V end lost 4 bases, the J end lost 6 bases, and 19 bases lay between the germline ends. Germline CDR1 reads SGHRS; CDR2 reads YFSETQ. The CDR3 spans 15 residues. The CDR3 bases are TGCGCCAGCAGCGCCTTTCCGGGACAAGATAATGGCTACACCTTC. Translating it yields CASSAFPGQDNGYTF.

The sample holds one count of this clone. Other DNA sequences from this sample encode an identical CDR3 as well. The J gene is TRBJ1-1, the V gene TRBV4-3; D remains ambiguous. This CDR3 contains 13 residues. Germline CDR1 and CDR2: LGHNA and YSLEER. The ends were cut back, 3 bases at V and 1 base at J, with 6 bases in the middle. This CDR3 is CASSQAGNTEAFF. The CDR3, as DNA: TGCGCCAGCAGCCAGGCCGGGAACACTGAAGCTTTCTTT.

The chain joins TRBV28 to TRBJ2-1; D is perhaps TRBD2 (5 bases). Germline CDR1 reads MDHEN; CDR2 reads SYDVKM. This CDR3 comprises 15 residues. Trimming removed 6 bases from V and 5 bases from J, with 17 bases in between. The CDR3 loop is CASSSSRTRDNEQFF. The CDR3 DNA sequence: TGTGCCAGCAGCTCAAGTAGGACTCGCGACAATGAGCAGTTCTTC.

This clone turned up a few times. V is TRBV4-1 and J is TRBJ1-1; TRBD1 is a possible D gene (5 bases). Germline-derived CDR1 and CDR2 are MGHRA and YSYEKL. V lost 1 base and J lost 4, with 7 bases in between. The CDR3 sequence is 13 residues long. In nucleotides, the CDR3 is TGCGCCAGCAGCCAAGTAGGGGTCACTGAAGCTTTCTTT. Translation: CASSQVGVTEAFF.

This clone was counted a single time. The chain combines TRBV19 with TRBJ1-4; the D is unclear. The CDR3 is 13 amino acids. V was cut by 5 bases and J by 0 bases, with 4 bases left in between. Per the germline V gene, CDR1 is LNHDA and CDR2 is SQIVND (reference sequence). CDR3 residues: CASSPATNEKLFF. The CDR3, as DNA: TGTGCCAGTAGTCCTGCAACTAATGAAAAACTGTTTTTT.

CDR3 region: CASITEDSSLYEQYF. Written as DNA, the CDR3 is TGTGCCAGCATCACGGAAGACAGTTCCCTTTACGAGCAGTACTTC. The chain recombines TRBV6-1 with TRBJ2-7; possible D gene TRBD1, 5 bases. This CDR3 contains 15 residues. V was pared by 7 bases and J by 4 bases, with 20 bases between. Germline values: CDR1 MNHNS, CDR2 SASEGT.

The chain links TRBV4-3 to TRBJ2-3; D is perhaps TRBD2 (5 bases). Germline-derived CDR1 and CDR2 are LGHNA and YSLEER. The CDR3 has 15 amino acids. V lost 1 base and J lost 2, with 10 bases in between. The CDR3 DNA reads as TGCGCCAGCAGCCAAGTCGAGGGCCCCACAGATACGCAGTATTTT. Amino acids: CASSQVEGPTDTQYF.

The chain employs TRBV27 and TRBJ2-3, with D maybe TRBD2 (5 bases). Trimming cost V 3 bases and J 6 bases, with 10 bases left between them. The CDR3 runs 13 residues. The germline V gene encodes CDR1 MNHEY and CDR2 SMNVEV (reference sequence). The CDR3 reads CASSFERADTQYF. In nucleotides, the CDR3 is TGTGCCAGCAGTTTCGAGAGGGCGGATACGCAGTATTTT.